A single sample is the source of the 32 T cell receptor beta chains below, sequenced in a study of T cells in Graves' hyperthyroidism and ophthalmopathy. Amplified TCR beta CDR3 regions came from RNA transcripts. The HTBI set primed first-round TCR CDR3 RT-PCR. TCRdb ran MiXCR on the multiplex PCR reads and lists one entry per CDR3 protein. The table lists about 700,000 distinct CDR3 sequences, 11% to 15% of them singletons. The specimen sequenced was blood. These receptors were taken from a woman aged 18-35 years with Graves' hyperthyroidism.

Worth noting for this clonotype: This may come from a read error, since a much larger clone is one base off. The rearrangement uses TRBV27 and TRBJ2-7; D gene unclear. CDR3 length: 11 residues. CDR1 is MNHEY and CDR2 is SMNVEV in the germline V gene (reference sequence). The CDR3 is CASSNNYEKYF. CDR3 in DNA: TGTGCCAGCAGTAACAACTACGAGAAGTACTTC.

This clonotype was picked up many times. This chain uses TRBV12-3 or TRBV12-4 with TRBJ1-4, with 10 bases lining up with TRBD1. Losses at the gene ends were 3 bases for V and 8 bases for J; bases not matched to a gene: 3. The CDR3 has 14 residues. CDR3 sequence: CASSLTGGAEKLFF. The CDR3 DNA follows: TGTGCCAGCAGTTTGACAGGGGGCGCGGAAAAACTGTTTTTT.

This clonotype was found many times. V gene TRBV30 combines with J gene TRBJ1-3; no reliable D call. Trimming removed 2 bases from V and 1 base from J, with 12 bases in between. The germline gives CDR1 GTSNPN, CDR2 SVGIG (reference sequence). This CDR3 contains 15 residues. This chain's CDR3 is CAWSKVDWSGNTIYF. In nucleotides, the CDR3 is TGTGCCTGGAGTAAGGTTGACTGGTCTGGAAACACCATATATTTT.

The chain uses TRBV12-3 or TRBV12-4 and TRBJ2-1; 10 nucleotides line up with TRBD2. The J segment lost 2 bases and the V segment lost 5 bases, leaving 3 bases of the junction unmatched. The CDR3 is 15 residues long. The CDR3: CASSGLAETYNEQFF. CDR3 sequence (DNA): TGTGCCAGCAGTGGACTAGCGGAGACCTACAATGAGCAGTTCTTC.

The sample holds many counts of this clonotype. V is TRBV20-1 and J is TRBJ2-5; TRBD2 aligns across 12 bases. The ends lost 6 bases at V and 5 bases at J; junction bases unmatched: 7. The CDR3 sequence is 14 residues long. Germline V CDR1 and CDR2: DFQATT, SNEGSKA (reference sequence). The CDR3 region has the DNA TGCAGTGCCCCGACTAGCGGGGGCCGCGAGACCCAGTACTTC. Translation gives CSAPTSGGRETQYF.

This clonotype was recorded at least ten times. J is TRBJ1-2 and V is TRBV25-1, with D tentatively TRBD1 (5 bases). The CDR3 totals 13 residues. Germline V CDR1 and CDR2: MGHDK, SYGVNS. V dropped 6 bases and J dropped 3 bases, with 11 bases sitting between them. The CDR3 DNA follows: TGTGCCAGCAGGCAAGGGGTGGACTATGGCTACACCTTC. This sequence encodes CASRQGVDYGYTF.

This clonotype was seen a few times. V gene TRBV2 combines with J gene TRBJ1-4; maybe TRBD1 (6 bases). CDR1 and CDR2 (germline): SNHLY, FYNNEI. V dropped 8 bases and J dropped 7 bases, with 14 bases sitting between them. CDR3 length: 13 amino acids. CDR3 residues: CASCGGQGEKLFF. CDR3 sequence (DNA): TGTGCCAGCTGCGGGGGGCAAGGTGAAAAACTGTTTTTT. The variable domain in full, with the rest retrieved from reference TRBV2 and TRBJ1-4, is EPEVTQTPSHQVTQMGQEVILRCVPISNHLYFYWYRQILGQKVEFLVSFYNNEISEKSEIFDDQFSVERPDGSNFTLKIRSTKLEDSAMYFCASCGGQGEKLFFGSGTQLSVL.

There are a few counts of this clonotype. The chain has TRBV19 and TRBJ1-6; TRBD1 matches 10 bases. There are 12 residues in the CDR3. After removal of 6 bases from V and 15 bases from J, the junction contained 5 bases not matched to a gene. Germline CDR1 is LNHDA and CDR2 is SQIVND (reference sequence). Here the CDR3 DNA reads TGTGCCAGTAGAAGACAGGGGGCCCGCCTCCACTTT. This codes for CASRRQGARLHF. The full variable domain, completed using reference TRBV19 and TRBJ1-6, is DGGITQSPKYLFRKEGQNVTLSCEQNLNHDAMYWYRQDPGQGLRLIYYSQIVNDFQKGDIAEGYSVSREKKESFPLTVTSAQKNPTAFYLCASRRQGARLHFGNGTRLTVT.

Regarding this clonotype: This may come from a read error, since a much larger clone is one base off. This rearrangement joins TRBV12-3 or TRBV12-4 to TRBJ2-1; tentative D call: TRBD2 (6 bases). The CDR3 runs to 14 residues. Trimming stripped 10 bases from V and 2 bases from J, with 15 bases between. The CDR3 DNA sequence: TGTGCCACCTCCCAGCGGGTAACCTACAATGAGCAGTTCTTC. It encodes CATSQRVTYNEQFF.

Many counts were recorded for this clonotype. It is unclear where the CDR3 begins or ends on the DNA, so no DNA is shown, and the CDR3 is as TCRdb lists it. CDR3 sequence reads: CASSTSASGRSYEQYF. The V and J genes are TRBV28 and TRBJ2-7; the table's D call, TRBD2, has no DNA check behind it. Germline CDR1 MDHEN, CDR2 SYDVKM. The CDR3 spans 16 residues, counting both ends.

This clonotype was picked up many times. This chain joins TRBV6-1 and TRBJ2-7; D gene unclear. CDR3 length: 14 amino acids. Germline CDR1 MNHNS, CDR2 SASEGT. Trimming shortened V by 2 bases and J by 2 bases, and 10 bases separated the two germline ends. This chain's CDR3 is CASSELAVAYEQYF. The CDR3 DNA is TGTGCCAGCAGTGAATTGGCGGTAGCCTACGAGCAGTACTTC.

This clonotype was seen many times. The gene calls are TRBV18 and TRBJ2-7; tentatively, D is TRBD1 (5 bases). Per germline, CDR1 KGHSH and CDR2 LQKENI. Trimming took 2 bases from V and 5 from J, leaving 13 bases between them. CDR3 length: 14 residues. The chain's CDR3 is CASSPARGTNEQYF. The CDR3 DNA is TGTGCCAGCTCACCAGCAAGGGGAACTAACGAGCAGTACTTC.

This clonotype was counted many times. This chain connects TRBV7-3 to TRBJ2-3; D unresolved. V was clipped by 0 bases and J by 2 bases, with 6 bases between them. The CDR3 sequence is 14 residues long. In germline, CDR1 is SGHTA, CDR2 FQGTGA. As DNA, the CDR3 is TGTGCCAGCAGCTTAACGCGGCACACAGATACGCAGTATTTT. Translated, it gives CASSLTRHTDTQYF.

The chain uses TRBV7-9 and TRBJ2-3; a possible D gene is TRBD2 (6 bases). This CDR3 contains 15 residues. V lost 5 bases, J lost 2 bases, and 14 bases lay in between. The V gene's germline CDR1 is SEHNR and CDR2 FQNEAQ (reference sequence). The DNA of the CDR3 is TGTGCCAGCAGCCTACGGGCTAGCGCCACAGATACGCAGTATTTT. Translation: CASSLRASATDTQYF.

The DNA of the CDR3 is TGTGCCAGTACAGTCGGCTCGGCGGGAGTCACCGAGCAGTACTTC. Amino acids: CASTVGSAGVTEQYF. This rearrangement joins TRBV19 to TRBJ2-7; 7 bases are a match to TRBD2. The CDR3 spans 15 residues. CDR1 and CDR2 from the germline V gene are LNHDA and SQIVND (reference sequence). V was clipped by 7 bases and J by 6 bases; unmatched bases: 15. Drawing the rest from reference TRBV19 and TRBJ2-7, the complete variable domain is DGGITQSPKYLFRKEGQNVTLSCEQNLNHDAMYWYRQDPGQGLRLIYYSQIVNDFQKGDIAEGYSVSREKKESFPLTVTSAQKNPTAFYLCASTVGSAGVTEQYFGPGTRLTVT.

Details on this clonotype: One end of the junction is discordant with germline, which a read error may explain. This chain joins TRBV13 and TRBJ2-7; 9 nucleotides line up with TRBD2. Germline V gene data show CDR1 as PRHDT and CDR2 as FYEKMQ (reference sequence). The CDR3 consists of 15 residues. The chain's CDR3 is CASSLGGGRAYGQYF. The CDR3 coding sequence is TGTGCCAGCAGCTTAGGGGGCGGGAGGGCCTACGGGCAGTACTTC.

This clonotype was counted many times. V gene TRBV30 combines with J gene TRBJ1-1; no clear D gene. This CDR3 has 11 residues. CDR1 GTSNPN and CDR2 SVGIG come from the germline V gene (reference sequence). V lost 0 bases to trimming and J lost 11 bases, with 10 bases between them. The CDR3 sequence: CAWSVLGMAFF. The CDR3 DNA sequence: TGTGCCTGGAGTGTACTAGGAATGGCTTTCTTT. Based on the CDR3 plus reference TRBV30 and TRBJ1-1, the full variable domain is SQTIHQWPATLVQPVGSPLSLECTVEGTSNPNLYWYRQAAGRGLQLLFYSVGIGQISSEVPQNLSASRPQDRQFILSSKKLLLSDSGFYLCAWSVLGMAFFGQGTRLTVV.

This clonotype was seen many times. V is TRBV6-2 or TRBV6-3 and J is TRBJ2-1, with 11 bases identical to TRBD2. The trim removed 5 bases at V and 3 bases at J, leaving 9 bases unmatched. CDR3 length: 17 residues. Germline V gives CDR1 MNHEY, CDR2 SVGEGT. The CDR3 DNA reads as TGTGCCAGCAGTCTTATCCGACTAGCGGGACGCTACAATGAGCAGTTCTTC. Amino acids: CASSLIRLAGRYNEQFF.

Ten or more counts support this clonotype. The V gene is TRBV2, the J gene TRBJ2-7, with 10 bases matching TRBD2. V gave up 6 bases and J gave up 1 base; unmatched junction bases: 9. The CDR3 runs to 16 residues. The V gene's germline CDR1 is SNHLY and CDR2 FYNNEI. CDR3 nucleotide sequence: TGTGCCAGCAGAAAGACTGGACTAGCGGAATCCTACGAGCAGTACTTC. Its protein product is CASRKTGLAESYEQYF.

This clonotype was detected many times. The gene calls are TRBV28 and TRBJ1-1; D ambiguous. Per germline, CDR1 MDHEN and CDR2 SYDVKM. The CDR3 runs 13 residues. With 3 bases removed from V and 3 bases from J, the gap between germline ends came to 8 bases. The CDR3 DNA sequence: TGTGCCAGCAGTTTTACGGCGTACACTGAAGCTTTCTTT. It specifies CASSFTAYTEAFF.

V and J are TRBV28 and TRBJ1-2; D unclear. This CDR3 has 13 amino acids. Trimming took off 8 bases at V and 4 bases at J, with 14 bases between the two ends. CDR1 and CDR2 from the germline V gene are MDHEN and SYDVKM. The CDR3 bases are TGTGCCAGCGGCACCCTCGGTCTCTATGGCTACACCTTC. Translation gives CASGTLGLYGYTF.

On this clonotype: With a much larger clone just one base away, this may be a read error. Since the CDR3 does not end with the conserved phenylalanine or tryptophan, this likely comes from a read error. The genes are TRBV12-5 and TRBJ1-2; D unresolved. V lost 1 base, J lost 3 bases, and 9 bases lay in between. This CDR3 is built from 14 residues. Germline CDR1 and CDR2: LGHNT and FRNRAP. The CDR3 spells CASGLDDGYYGYTL. CDR3 nucleotides: TGTGCTAGTGGTTTGGATGACGGCTACTATGGCTACACCCTC.

This clonotype has a count of ten or more. The chain links TRBV6-5 to TRBJ2-1, with 12 bases identical to TRBD1. The CDR3 runs 17 residues. With 3 bases clipped from V and 7 bases from J, the junction kept 10 bases outside the gene matches. The germline gives CDR1 MNHEY, CDR2 SVGAGI. For the CDR3, the DNA is TGTGCCAGCAGTTATGCCGGGACAGGGGGCTTCGTTAATGAGCAGTTCTTC. This gives the protein CASSYAGTGGFVNEQFF.

This clonotype was found many times. The genes are TRBV19 and TRBJ2-7; D gene unclear. The CDR3 length is 15 residues. The germline V and J ends were trimmed by 2 bases and 2 bases, with 13 bases remaining between them. The germline V gene encodes CDR1 LNHDA and CDR2 SQIVND (reference sequence). The CDR3 DNA reads TGTGCCAGTAGTATATGCCCCGTGTATACCTACGAGCAGTACTTC. It specifies CASSICPVYTYEQYF. Together with reference TRBV19 and TRBJ2-7, the CDR3 gives the full variable domain: DGGITQSPKYLFRKEGQNVTLSCEQNLNHDAMYWYRQDPGQGLRLIYYSQIVNDFQKGDIAEGYSVSREKKESFPLTVTSAQKNPTAFYLCASSICPVYTYEQYFGPGTRLTVT.

This clonotype was detected ten times or more. This chain links TRBV20-1 with TRBJ2-3; 11 nucleotides match TRBD2. CDR3 length equals 15 residues. In germline, CDR1 is DFQATT, CDR2 SNEGSKA (reference sequence). After removal of 5 bases from V and 0 bases from J, the junction contained 4 bases not matched to a gene. Written as DNA, the CDR3 is TGCAGTGCTTATGGGACTAGCGGAAGCACAGATACGCAGTATTTT. Translated, it gives CSAYGTSGSTDTQYF.

In its sample, this clonotype was seen a few times. This chain uses TRBV4-1 with TRBJ2-2, with D tentatively TRBD1 (6 bases). Germline CDR1 reads MGHRA; CDR2 reads YSYEKL. The length of the CDR3 is 16 residues. Between the trimmed V and J ends, which lost 1 base and 5 bases, there was a span of 14 bases. The CDR3 bases are TGCGCCAGCAGCCAAGTGGGAACAGGGCATACCGGGGAGCTGTTTTTT. Translation gives CASSQVGTGHTGELFF.

This clonotype has ten or more counts. The chain uses TRBV29-1 and TRBJ2-1; 10 positions agree with TRBD2. Per the germline V gene, CDR1 is SQVTM and CDR2 is ANQGSEA. J gave up 3 bases and V 6 bases, and 5 bases lay outside the gene matches. The CDR3 is made up of 14 amino acids. The chain's CDR3 is CSVGLAPLYNEQFF. CDR3 DNA sequence: TGCAGCGTGGGACTAGCGCCCCTCTACAATGAGCAGTTCTTC.

The genes are TRBV6-1 and TRBJ2-3, with D unresolved. V dropped 2 bases and J dropped 5 bases, with 14 bases sitting between them. Germline V gene data show CDR1 as MNHNS and CDR2 as SASEGT. This CDR3 spans 15 amino acids. CDR3 in DNA: TGTGCCAGCAGTGAAAGGGATAGGGTTAAAGATACGCAGTATTTT. Protein: CASSERDRVKDTQYF.

The chain carries TRBV4-1 and TRBJ2-6, with D possibly being TRBD1 (6 bases). Germline loops: CDR1 MGHRA, CDR2 YSYEKL. Trimming took off 2 bases at V and 2 bases at J, with 19 bases between the two ends. The CDR3 totals 19 residues. This chain's CDR3 is CASSQLPGQVPPGANVLTF. CDR3 sequence (DNA): TGCGCCAGCAGCCAACTACCGGGACAAGTCCCCCCTGGGGCCAACGTCCTGACTTTC.

There are many counts of this clonotype. The rearrangement links TRBV7-2 to TRBJ2-1, with D unclear. Looked up from germline, CDR1 is SGHTA and CDR2 is FQGNSA. The length of the CDR3 is 16 residues. V dropped 5 bases and J dropped 6 bases, with 20 bases sitting between them. The CDR3 sequence: CASSMVSPIVRNEQFF. DNA of the CDR3: TGTGCCAGCAGCATGGTCTCCCCCATTGTCCGCAATGAGCAGTTCTTC.

This clonotype has at least ten counts. The rearrangement joins TRBV11-2 to TRBJ2-7; D gene unclear. The germline V gene has CDR1 SGHAT and CDR2 FQNNGV. The V and J ends lost 5 bases and 3 bases respectively, with 20 bases between them. There are 16 residues in the CDR3. The CDR3 reads CASSPEPHKGIYEQYF. The CDR3, as DNA: TGTGCCAGCAGCCCCGAGCCCCACAAGGGTATCTACGAGCAGTACTTC.

This clonotype was seen only a few times. The rearrangement links TRBV6-1 to TRBJ1-5; D ambiguous. The CDR3 is made up of 14 amino acids. Trimming shortened V by 5 bases and J by 3 bases, and 11 bases separated the two germline ends. The germline V gene has CDR1 MNHNS and CDR2 SASEGT. The CDR3 here is CASSSRQPNQPQHF. CDR3 in DNA: TGTGCCAGCAGTTCCCGACAACCCAATCAGCCCCAGCATTTT.